The 8 T cell receptor beta chains below all came from one sample that was sequenced in a study of blood T cell repertoires in COVID-19. Assay used: immunoSEQ multiplex PCR; TCRdb lists only in-frame clones, some missing. The sample consists of over 200,000 clones, more than 70% of them appearing once. The specimen sequenced was peripheral blood. Every receptor here comes from an elderly man with acute or convalescent COVID-19.

The chain couples TRBV4-1 to TRBJ1-5, with 9 bases matching TRBD1. The V gene end was trimmed by 1 base and the J gene end by 6 bases; junction bases not matched to a gene: 10. Germline V lookup: CDR1 MGHRA, CDR2 YSYEKL. The CDR3 extends over 17 amino acids. The CDR3 sequence is CASSQVVQGAGIQPQHF. CDR3 nucleotide sequence: TGCGCCAGCAGCCAAGTGGTACAGGGGGCTGGGATTCAGCCCCAGCATTTT.

The chain joins TRBV6-5 to TRBJ1-4; D not certain. Per germline, CDR1 MNHEY and CDR2 SVGAGI. The V end was cut by 0 bases, the J end by 1 base, with 9 bases between. The CDR3 totals 16 residues. In nucleotides, the CDR3 is TGTGCCAGCAGTTACTCTTACGCCAGAACTAATGAAAAACTGTTTTTT. It yields the protein CASSYSYARTNEKLFF.

V is TRBV28 and J is TRBJ2-5, with 7 bases fitting TRBD1. Germline CDR1 MDHEN, CDR2 SYDVKM. The CDR3 extends over 17 amino acids. The V and J ends lost 6 bases and 6 bases, in that order; junction bases with no gene match: 19. The CDR3 region is CASSLRHLTGVWQTQYF. For the CDR3, the DNA is TGTGCCAGCAGCCTACGTCATCTTACAGGGGTGTGGCAGACCCAGTACTTC.

The chain links TRBV5-4 to TRBJ1-1; D perhaps matches TRBD1 (5 bases). The CDR3 covers 17 residues. Germline CDR1 reads SGHNT; CDR2 reads YYREEE (reference sequence). The V end was cut by 4 bases, the J end by 2 bases, with 21 bases between. In nucleotides, the CDR3 is TGTGCCAGCAGCCCCCCGGGCCAGGGTGGCGCTAACACTGAAGCTTTCTTT. Its translation is CASSPPGQGGANTEAFF.

The chain combines TRBV9 with TRBJ1-1; 7 positions agree with TRBD1. This CDR3 has 15 amino acids. The germline gives CDR1 SGDLS, CDR2 YYNGEE. V lost 0 bases to trimming and J lost 5 bases; unmatched junction nucleotides: 7. The CDR3 DNA sequence: TGTGCCAGCAGCGTAGGAGGGGGCGCTAGTACTGAAGCTTTCTTT. Protein sequence: CASSVGGGASTEAFF.

This chain uses TRBV2 with TRBJ2-7; weak D call: TRBD1 (5 bases). Trimming cost V 2 bases and J 5 bases, with 10 bases left between them. The length of the CDR3 is 13 residues. In germline, CDR1 is SNHLY, CDR2 FYNNEI. The DNA for the CDR3 is TGTGCCAGCAGTGAACAGGGTTATCACGAGCAGTACTTC. Amino acids: CASSEQGYHEQYF. Full variable domain (remainder filled in from reference TRBV2 and TRBJ2-7): EPEVTQTPSHQVTQMGQEVILRCVPISNHLYFYWYRQILGQKVEFLVSFYNNEISEKSEIFDDQFSVERPDGSNFTLKIRSTKLEDSAMYFCASSEQGYHEQYFGPGTRLTVT.

The chain recombines TRBV3-1 (or the pseudogene TRBV3-2) with TRBJ2-4; maybe TRBD2 (6 bases). Trimming took off 5 bases at V and 0 bases at J, with 11 bases between the two ends. Per the germline V gene, CDR1 is LGHDT and CDR2 is YNNKEL (reference sequence). This CDR3 has 15 amino acids. The CDR3, as DNA: TGTGCCAGCAGCTTGGGGGAGGTAGCCAAAAACATTCAGTACTTC. Translated: CASSLGEVAKNIQYF.

This clone was found once. The rearrangement uses TRBV5-1 and TRBJ2-3, with unresolved D. V was trimmed by 0 bases and J by 5 bases, leaving 10 bases between them. CDR1 is SGHRS and CDR2 is YFSETQ in the germline V gene. The CDR3 is made up of 14 amino acids. The CDR3 DNA is TGCGCCAGCAGCTTGGGATCCGCCGGAGATACGCAGTATTTT. It translates to CASSLGSAGDTQYF.